This T cell receptor beta chain was captured in a study of blood T cell repertoires in COVID-19. Study-level information: There were acute and convalescent COVID-19 samples, and they came from the United States, Italy and Spain. The analysed material was cDNA or gDNA that came from T cells, B-cell-depleted T cells, or PBMCs.

The CDR3 covers 16 residues. Per germline, CDR1 LGHDT and CDR2 YNNKEL (reference sequence). V dropped 3 bases and J dropped 6; count of bases not matched to a gene: 7. As processed by the authors: Using reference gene primer amplification, nucleated cell counts were estimated. Profiling relied on immunoSEQ multiplex PCR, and the TCRdb table lists in-frame clones only, not all of them. That table gives V, J and clone size, and the DNA gave D and trimming. The table records some 120,000 clones, roughly 88% of them present only once. The specimen was peripheral blood. This receptor was identified in a human donor in a cohort sampled during active COVID-19. The chain recombines TRBV3-1 (or the pseudogene TRBV3-2) with TRBJ1-5; the match to TRBD1 covers 11 bases. The CDR3 spells CASSQGGQGAGQPQHF. CDR3 nucleotides: TGTGCCAGCAGCCAGGGTGGACAGGGGGCGGGTCAGCCCCAGCATTTT.